This T cell receptor (beta chain) was sequenced in a study of cytomegalovirus exposure and HLA in healthy donors. This clone was counted once. The CDR3 has 15 amino acids. CDR1 and CDR2 (germline): SNHLY, FYNNEI. The germline V and J ends were trimmed by 6 bases and 8 bases, with 22 bases remaining between them. It was with 60 Vbeta and 13 Jbeta primers that the PCR ran. Profiling relied on immunoSEQ multiplex PCR, and the TCRdb table lists in-frame clones only, not all of them. Of over 100,000 clones detected, approximately 80% appear once; the ten largest clones hold 12%. This sequence joins TRBV2 and TRBJ1-2; D is unclear. Material for sequencing was PBMCs. The source is a woman aged 40 to 50 in good health and CMV-seropositive. The DNA for the CDR3 is TGTGCCAGCAGAGCCGGACTTAGGGATTATCGGGGCTACACCTTC. It encodes CASRAGLRDYRGYTF.